Listed below are T cell receptor beta chains from one sample, sequenced in a study of cytomegalovirus exposure and HLA in healthy donors. Assay used: immunoSEQ multiplex PCR; TCRdb lists only in-frame clones, some missing. The listing records about 160,000 clones. Sequencing was carried out using PBMCs. The receptor set was obtained from a woman aged 55 to 70 in good health and CMV-seronegative. CDR3s include the opening cysteine and the closing phenylalanine or tryptophan. A D gene is named only where the DNA matches it firmly.

J,D,V,CDR3,DNA
TRBJ2-7,-,TRBV19,CASSIDRSIVYEQYF,TGTGCCAGTAGCATCGACAGGTCGATAGTCTACGAGCAGTACTTC
TRBJ2-2,-,TRBV7-8,CASWGPGELFF,TGTGCCAGCTGGGGGCCCGGGGAGCTGTTTTTT
TRBJ2-7,-,TRBV6-1,CASGVLWRSSYEQYF,TGTGCCAGCGGAGTACTTTGGCGCTCCTCCTACGAGCAGTACTTC
TRBJ1-6,-,TRBV7-2,CASSLRRGAESPLHF,TGTGCCAGCAGCTTAAGGAGGGGAGCGGAATCACCCCTCCACTTT
TRBJ1-1,-,TRBV2,CASRPDTWNTEAFF,TGTGCCAGCAGACCGGACACATGGAACACTGAAGCTTTCTTT
TRBJ1-1,-,TRBV9,CASSAYQGWSTEAFF,TGTGCCAGCAGCGCCTATCAGGGGTGGAGCACTGAAGCTTTCTTT
TRBJ1-1,-,TRBV18,CASSPGGGEAFF,TGTGCCAGCTCACCAGGGGGCGGTGAAGCTTTCTTT
TRBJ2-7,-,TRBV11-2,CASSLGAGEQYF,TGTGCCAGCAGCTTAGGGGCGGGGGAGCAGTACTTC
TRBJ2-1,TRBD2,TRBV6-6,CASSSGLAGENEQFF,TGTGCCAGCAGCTCGGGACTAGCGGGAGAAAATGAGCAGTTCTTC
TRBJ2-3,-,TRBV5-8,CASSAGTARADTQYF,TGTGCCAGCAGCGCCGGGACTGCCCGAGCAGATACGCAGTATTTT
TRBJ2-3,TRBD2,TRBV7-6,CASSLPIAGGGSDTQYF,TGTGCCAGCAGCCTACCCATAGCGGGGGGGGGATCAGATACGCAGTATTTT
TRBJ1-1,TRBD1,TRBV5-4,CASSVTGRNTEAFF,TGTGCCAGCAGCGTGACAGGGAGGAATACTGAAGCTTTCTTT
TRBJ1-1,-,TRBV10-3,CAVQAANTEAFF,TGTGCCGTACAGGCGGCGAACACTGAAGCTTTCTTT
TRBJ2-6,TRBD1,TRBV7-3,CASSARTGGAGGANVLTF,TGTGCCAGCAGCGCGCGGACAGGGGGCGCAGGAGGGGCCAACGTCCTGACTTTC
TRBJ2-7,TRBD2,TRBV7-9,CASSLEGVASGYEQYF,TGTGCCAGCAGCTTAGAGGGTGTGGCTAGCGGCTACGAGCAGTACTTC
TRBJ2-2,-,TRBV7-2,CASSSSGAGTGELFF,TGTGCCAGCAGCTCCAGTGGGGCGGGGACCGGGGAGCTGTTTTTT
TRBJ2-3,TRBD2,TRBV5-1,CASSSGTSGDTDTQYF,TGCGCCAGCAGCTCGGGGACTAGCGGGGACACAGATACGCAGTATTTT
TRBJ1-2,TRBD1,TRBV7-8,CASSLASARGSGYGYTF,TGTGCCAGCAGCTTAGCGAGTGCCAGGGGGTCCGGCTATGGCTACACCTTC
TRBJ1-2,-,TRBV9,CASSVAAARANYGYTF,TGTGCCAGCAGCGTAGCTGCGGCAAGAGCTAACTATGGCTACACCTTC
TRBJ2-7,TRBD1,TRBV5-6,CASSPDRGGGYEQYF,TGTGCCAGCAGTCCTGACAGGGGAGGCGGCTACGAGCAGTACTTC
TRBJ1-1,TRBD1,TRBV29-1,CSVNDRVNTEAFF,TGCAGCGTCAACGACAGGGTGAACACTGAAGCTTTCTTT
TRBJ2-7,TRBD1,TRBV6-5,CASSWGSTGAYDEQYF,TGTGCCAGCAGTTGGGGTTCGACAGGGGCGTACGACGAGCAGTACTTC
TRBJ1-3,-,TRBV7-7,CASSPGSSSGNTIYF,TGTGCCAGCAGCCCCGGGTCGAGCTCTGGAAACACCATATATTTT
TRBJ2-4,-,TRBV2,CASKAARPSNIQYF,TGTGCCAGCAAGGCGGCAAGGCCATCAAACATTCAGTACTTC
TRBJ2-5,-,TRBV4-1,CASSQSGNLQETQYF,TGCGCCAGCAGCCAATCAGGGAACCTCCAAGAGACCCAGTACTTC
TRBJ1-3,TRBD1,TRBV7-9,CASRPDRGENTIYF,TGTGCCAGCAGACCCGACAGGGGGGAAAACACCATATATTTT
TRBJ2-3,TRBD2,TRBV4-1,CASSQAVYGSGVTDTQYF,TGCGCCAGCAGCCAAGCAGTTTACGGTAGCGGGGTCACAGATACGCAGTATTTT
TRBJ1-1,-,TRBV9,CASSGGGSKAFF,TGTGCCAGCAGCGGCGGAGGGAGTAAAGCTTTCTTT
TRBJ1-5,-,TRBV2,CASSEALHRGNQPQHF,TGTGCCAGCAGTGAAGCGCTTCACAGGGGCAATCAGCCCCAGCATTTT
TRBJ1-5,TRBD1,TRBV6-5,CASSYRDRGPDQPQHF,TGTGCCAGCAGTTACCGAGACAGGGGGCCCGACCAGCCCCAGCATTTT
TRBJ1-5,-,TRBV7-9,CASGGDQPQHF,TGTGCCAGTGGGGGGGATCAGCCCCAGCATTTT
TRBJ2-5,-,TRBV6-7,CASSYHRAAKKETQYF,TGTGCCAGCAGTTACCATCGCGCGGCAAAAAAAGAGACCCAGTACTTC
TRBJ2-7,-,TRBV10-3,CASRNTAGSEQYF,TGTGCCAGCCGGAATACTGCGGGCTCCGAGCAGTACTTC
TRBJ2-3,-,TRBV2,CASSQQGPTDTQYF,TGTGCCAGCAGTCAACAGGGCCCCACAGATACGCAGTATTTT
TRBJ1-3,-,TRBV7-9,CASSLAHGLGSTIYF,TGTGCCAGCAGCTTAGCACACGGACTTGGGAGCACCATATATTTT
TRBJ2-1,TRBD2,TRBV14,CASSHVPSGKISYNEQFF,TGTGCCAGCAGCCACGTCCCCAGCGGGAAAATTTCCTACAATGAGCAGTTCTTC
TRBJ2-7,TRBD1,TRBV5-8,CASSPAAGGVYEQYF,TGTGCCAGCAGCCCGGCGGCAGGGGGCGTCTACGAGCAGTACTTC
TRBJ1-2,-,TRBV4-1,CASSDLGTRGGGYTF,TGCGCCAGCAGCGACCTCGGGACGCGCGGGGGTGGCTACACCTTC
TRBJ1-2,TRBD1,TRBV5-8,CASSPGTGTGDYGYTF,TGTGCCAGCAGTCCCGGGACCGGGACAGGGGACTATGGCTACACCTTC
TRBJ1-1,-,TRBV5-1,CASSLSSFLNTEAFF,TGCGCCAGCAGCTTGTCCTCCTTCCTGAACACTGAAGCTTTCTTT
TRBJ1-4,-,TRBV7-9,CASSYGGGRDEKLFF,TGTGCCAGCAGCTACGGGGGGGGGCGCGATGAAAAACTGTTTTTT
TRBJ2-5,-,TRBV9,CASKPGLLQETQYF,TGTGCCAGCAAACCCGGGTTGTTGCAAGAGACCCAGTACTTC
TRBJ2-5,TRBD1,TRBV5-1,CASSSGQGETQYF,TGCGCCAGCAGCTCGGGACAGGGGGAGACCCAGTACTTC
TRBJ2-7,TRBD2,TRBV12-5,CASGVAGTNYEQYF,TGTGCTAGTGGGGTAGCGGGGACGAACTACGAGCAGTACTTC
TRBJ2-1,-,TRBV19,CASAGPTSYNEQFF,TGTGCCAGTGCGGGACCGACTTCTTACAATGAGCAGTTCTTC